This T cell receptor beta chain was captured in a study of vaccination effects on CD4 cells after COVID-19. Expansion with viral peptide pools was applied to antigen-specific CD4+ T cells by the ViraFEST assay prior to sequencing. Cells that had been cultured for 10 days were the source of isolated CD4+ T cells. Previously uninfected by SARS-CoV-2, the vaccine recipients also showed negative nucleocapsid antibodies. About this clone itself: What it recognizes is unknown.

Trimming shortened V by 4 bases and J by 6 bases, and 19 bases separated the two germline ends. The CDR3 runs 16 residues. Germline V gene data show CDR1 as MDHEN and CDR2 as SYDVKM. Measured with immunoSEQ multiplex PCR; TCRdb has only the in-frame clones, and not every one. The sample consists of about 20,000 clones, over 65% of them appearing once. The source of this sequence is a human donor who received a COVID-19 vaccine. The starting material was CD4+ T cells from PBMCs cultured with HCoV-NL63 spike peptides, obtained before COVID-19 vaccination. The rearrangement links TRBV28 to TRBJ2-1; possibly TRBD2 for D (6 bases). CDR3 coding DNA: TGTGCCAGCAGTTCGGAGGGACTTTCTGCCTCCAATGAGCAGTTCTTC. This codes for CASSSEGLSASNEQFF.